Presented here are 23 T cell receptor beta chains from one specimen sequenced in a study of control samples from healthy donors and cancer patients. Assay: immunoSEQ multiplex PCR; the TCRdb copy retains only in-frame clones and omits some. Among about 180,000 clones listed, 90% were seen once. Specimen: blood. The origin of the receptors is a woman between 50 and 59 years old in good health.

The J gene is TRBJ2-2, the V gene TRBV15; D may be TRBD1 or TRBD2 (5 bases each). CDR3 length equals 14 residues. Germline assignment: CDR1 LNHNV and CDR2 YYDKDF (reference sequence). V lost 5 bases to trimming and J lost 5 bases, with 12 bases between them. The CDR3 sequence: CATSPVRGTGELFF. CDR3 sequence (DNA): TGTGCCACCAGCCCCGTGAGGGGTACCGGGGAGCTGTTTTTT.

CDR3 in DNA: TGTGCCAGCAGCCCGCGACTAGCGGGGGGTTTGAATGAGCAGTTCTTC. This encodes CASSPRLAGGLNEQFF. This rearrangement joins TRBV5-6 to TRBJ2-1; 13 nucleotides agree with TRBD2. The J segment lost 7 bases and the V segment lost 4 bases, leaving 8 bases of the junction unmatched. Germline CDR1 reads SGHDT; CDR2 reads YYEEEE. The CDR3 is 16 residues long.

The genes are TRBV28 and TRBJ1-5, with D possibly being TRBD1 (6 bases). Between the trimmed V and J ends, which lost 4 bases and 4 bases, there was a span of 8 bases. Germline CDR1 reads MDHEN; CDR2 reads SYDVKM. This CDR3 has 13 amino acids. Written as DNA, the CDR3 is TGTGCCAGCAGTTCCAGGGGAAATCAGCCCCAGCATTTT. Translating it yields CASSSRGNQPQHF.

This clone was observed a handful of times. The chain carries TRBV5-4 and TRBJ1-1; D gene ambiguous. Germline V gives CDR1 SGHNT, CDR2 YYREEE (reference sequence). This CDR3 is 14 amino acids long. Trimming cost V 2 bases and J 1 base, with 9 bases left between them. The CDR3 protein is CASSFLGRNTEAFF. The CDR3 DNA sequence: TGTGCCAGCAGCTTTTTAGGACGGAACACTGAAGCTTTCTTT.

This clone has only one observation. The rearrangement links TRBV7-8 to TRBJ1-6; maybe TRBD1 (5 bases). The CDR3 is 16 residues long. In germline, CDR1 is SGHVS, CDR2 FQNEAQ. V was shortened by 6 bases and J by 1 base, with 13 bases between the two germline ends. The CDR3 here is CASRDMGGSYNSPLHF. CDR3 DNA sequence: TGTGCCAGCAGGGATATGGGGGGATCCTATAATTCACCCCTCCACTTT.

Only one count was recorded for this clone. The chain recombines TRBV7-3 with TRBJ2-2; the D is unclear. Trimming shortened V by 7 bases and J by 2 bases, and 11 bases separated the two germline ends. The CDR3 contains 14 residues. Germline lookup yields CDR1 SGHTA and CDR2 FQGTGA. CDR3 sequence (DNA): TGTGCCAGCACACCGGCCGGAAACACCGGGGAGCTGTTTTTT. This codes for CASTPAGNTGELFF.

This chain joins TRBV24-1 and TRBJ2-7; 7 nucleotides align to TRBD1. Germline CDR1 reads KGHDR; CDR2 reads SFDVKD. The CDR3 is 16 residues long. J gave up 0 bases and V 5 bases, and 9 bases lay outside the gene matches. CDR3 nucleotides: TGTGCCACCAGTGCTACCGGGACAGCGAGCTCCTACGAGCAGTACTTC. Residues: CATSATGTASSYEQYF.

The rearrangement links TRBV30 to TRBJ2-7; the match to TRBD1 covers 8 bases. CDR3 size: 14 residues. Germline CDR1 and CDR2: GTSNPN and SVGIG (reference sequence). The J segment lost 4 bases and the V segment lost 3 bases, leaving 8 bases of the junction unmatched. CDR3 DNA sequence: TGTGCCTGGAGGGGGACAGGACTTTCTTACGAGCAGTACTTC. Translation gives CAWRGTGLSYEQYF.

The chain combines TRBV7-2 with TRBJ2-3; D call uncertain. The germline V gene encodes CDR1 SGHTA and CDR2 FQGNSA. The CDR3 is 16 residues long. Trimming cost V 1 base and J 0 bases, with 11 bases left between them. The CDR3 sequence: CASSLGISTSTDTQYF. The CDR3 nucleotides read TGTGCCAGCAGCTTAGGCATTAGCACCAGCACAGATACGCAGTATTTT.

This sequence joins TRBV19 and TRBJ2-7, with 9 bases identical to TRBD1. V was clipped by 7 bases and J by 0 bases; unmatched bases: 7. Germline V gene lookup returns CDR1 LNHDA and CDR2 SQIVND (reference sequence). CDR3 length: 15 amino acids. The CDR3 spells CASTPDRGTSYEQYF. As DNA, the CDR3 is TGTGCCAGTACCCCGGACAGGGGAACCTCCTACGAGCAGTACTTC.

V is TRBV5-1 and J is TRBJ1-6; D gene uncertain. This CDR3 is built from 14 residues. The V gene's germline CDR1 is SGHRS and CDR2 YFSETQ. The V and J ends lost 7 bases and 4 bases respectively, with 12 bases between them. The CDR3 sequence is CASGMGEYNSPLHF. The CDR3 bases are TGCGCCAGCGGGATGGGCGAATATAATTCACCCCTCCACTTT.

The rearrangement joins TRBV28 to TRBJ1-4; a possible D gene is TRBD1 (6 bases). Germline V gives CDR1 MDHEN, CDR2 SYDVKM. V dropped 6 bases and J dropped 2 bases, with 10 bases sitting between them. CDR3 size: 14 residues. The CDR3 region is CASRWTVTNEKLFF. The CDR3 DNA reads as TGTGCCAGCAGGTGGACAGTGACTAATGAAAAACTGTTTTTT.

The J gene is TRBJ2-4, the V gene TRBV24-1, with no clear D. This CDR3 comprises 15 residues. V lost 7 bases and J lost 3, with 15 bases in between. Germline values: CDR1 KGHDR, CDR2 SFDVKD. The CDR3 bases are TGTGCCACCAGCCCCAGCCCCGGCAGCAAAAACATTCAGTACTTC. Encoded protein: CATSPSPGSKNIQYF.

This clone was detected only once. The chain uses TRBV28 and TRBJ1-5, with 10 positions matching TRBD1. This CDR3 spans 12 amino acids. Unmatched junction bases numbered 6, after V lost 7 bases and J lost 12 bases. Per germline, CDR1 MDHEN and CDR2 SYDVKM. The CDR3 DNA reads as TGTGCCAGCATGACAGGGGGCAGTCACCAGCATTTT. It codes for CASMTGGSHQHF.

The chain recombines TRBV30 with TRBJ1-4; D not certain. The germline V and J ends were trimmed by 2 bases and 8 bases, with 12 bases remaining between them. The CDR3 is 13 amino acids. CDR1 is GTSNPN and CDR2 is SVGIG in the germline V gene (reference sequence). As DNA, the CDR3 is TGTGCCTGGAGTAGCTGGCCTTGGGAAAAACTGTTTTTT. Protein sequence: CAWSSWPWEKLFF.

The CDR3 is CASSPASTATYGYTF. The CDR3 DNA reads as TGTGCCAGCAGTCCCGCATCCACGGCGACCTATGGCTACACCTTC. The genes are TRBV27 and TRBJ1-2, with D hard to call. The V gene's germline CDR1 is MNHEY and CDR2 SMNVEV (reference sequence). This CDR3 comprises 15 residues. Trimming took 5 bases from V and 4 from J, leaving 17 bases between them.

The rearrangement uses TRBV15 and TRBJ2-3; D possibly corresponds to TRBD1 (5 bases). In germline, CDR1 is LNHNV, CDR2 YYDKDF (reference sequence). Trimming stripped 3 bases from V and 6 bases from J, with 10 bases between. The CDR3 length is 13 residues. CDR3 bases: TGTGCCACCAGCAGGGGGCCAGCCGATACGCAGTATTTT. Its protein product is CATSRGPADTQYF.

This chain links TRBV28 with TRBJ1-1; D possibly corresponds to TRBD1 (5 bases). Trimming removed 5 bases at V and 4 bases at J, with 11 bases between. Germline V gene data show CDR1 as MDHEN and CDR2 as SYDVKM. The CDR3 contains 13 residues. CDR3 region: CASSIGVITEAFF. The DNA of the CDR3 is TGTGCCAGCAGTATAGGGGTGATCACTGAAGCTTTCTTT.

V usage is TRBV27 and J usage is TRBJ2-1; D is undetermined. This CDR3 comprises 13 residues. Trimming left V 3 bases short and J 2 bases short, with 5 bases between. The germline gives CDR1 MNHEY, CDR2 SMNVEV (reference sequence). CDR3 region: CASSLVAYNEQFF. CDR3 nucleotides: TGTGCCAGCAGTTTGGTAGCCTACAATGAGCAGTTCTTC.

This chain uses TRBV6-4 with TRBJ1-1; no definite D call. The CDR3 totals 13 residues. Trimming pared 6 bases from V and 1 base from J, leaving 9 bases between. CDR1 is MRHNA, CDR2 SNTAGT, per germline. The CDR3 loop reads CASRSFRNTEAFF. DNA for the CDR3: TGTGCCAGCAGATCCTTCAGGAACACTGAAGCTTTCTTT.

The chain combines TRBV9 with TRBJ2-7; no firm D call. V was pared by 0 bases and J by 4 bases, with 11 bases between. Germline CDR1 SGDLS, CDR2 YYNGEE. The CDR3 is 14 residues long. CDR3 loop: CASSVGNSIYEQYF. The CDR3, as DNA: TGTGCCAGCAGCGTAGGGAACAGCATTTACGAGCAGTACTTC.

V is TRBV6-6 and J is TRBJ2-7; no firm D call. This CDR3 is 16 amino acids long. Germline CDR1 and CDR2: MNHNY and SVGAGI (reference sequence). Trimming took off 6 bases at V and 0 bases at J, with 18 bases between the two ends. As DNA, the CDR3 is TGTGCCAGCAGAAACGACCTTTTTCGGAGCTCCTACGAGCAGTACTTC. Translation gives CASRNDLFRSSYEQYF.

This rearrangement joins TRBV5-1 to TRBJ2-1; D is possibly TRBD1 (5 bases). Germline V lookup: CDR1 SGHRS, CDR2 YFSETQ. The germline V and J ends were trimmed by 0 bases and 8 bases, with 15 bases remaining between them. The CDR3 has 15 amino acids. For the CDR3, the DNA is TGCGCCAGCAGCTTGGCGGCTAGGGGCAGGGATGAGCAGTTCTTC. It is translated as CASSLAARGRDEQFF.